The 10 T cell receptor beta chains reported below all come from one sample, sequenced in a study of graft-versus-host responses after intestinal transplantation. Lamina propria and intraepithelial lymphocytes were released by processing graft tissue. This table comes from immunoSEQ multiplex PCR, and its TCRdb copy is limited to in-frame clones, with some not included. The data hold about 9,800 clones, with around 84% observed a single time. Sequencing used ileum tissue, obtained 500 to 550 days after intestinal transplant. The receptors shown here come from a human patient who received an intestinal transplant, so some T cells may come from the graft donor.

The chain employs TRBV9 and TRBJ2-5; 8 nucleotides align to TRBD1. The end of the DNA is better explained by TRBJ2-7, so the J call may be wrong. The CDR3 length is 15 residues. Germline V lookup: CDR1 SGDLS, CDR2 YYNGEE. The DNA of the CDR3 is TGTGCCAGCAGCATCCTGGGACAGGCTTGGGACGAGCAGTACTTC. Its protein is CASSILGQAWDEQYF.

The chain recombines TRBV19 with TRBJ2-1, with D tentatively TRBD2 (7 bases). Germline CDR1 reads LNHDA; CDR2 reads SQIVND (reference sequence). Trimming stripped 3 bases from V and 6 bases from J, with 15 bases between. The CDR3 totals 15 residues. CDR3 sequence (DNA): TGTGCCAGTAGTATCGTAGGGGGGGCACCCAATGAGCAGTTCTTC. Amino acid sequence: CASSIVGGAPNEQFF.

The CDR3 coding sequence is TGTGCCAGCAGCCGGCTCGAGGACAGGGCCAGAGAGCAGTACTTC. Protein sequence: CASSRLEDRAREQYF. The chain is built from TRBV14 and TRBJ2-7; 8 bases are a match to TRBD1. Per the germline V gene, CDR1 is SGHDN and CDR2 is FVKESK. CDR3 length equals 15 residues. V dropped 4 bases and J dropped 7; count of bases not matched to a gene: 12. The full variable domain, completed using reference TRBV14 and TRBJ2-7, is EAGVTQFPSHSVIEKGQTVTLRCDPISGHDNLYWYRRVMGKEIKFLLHFVKESKQDESGMPNNRFLAERTGGTYSTLKVQPAELEDSGVYFCASSRLEDRAREQYFGPGTRLTVT.

The V gene is TRBV4-3, the J gene TRBJ2-1; TRBD1 or TRBD2 may be the D gene (6 bases each). Looked up from germline, CDR1 is LGHNA and CDR2 is YSLEER. The CDR3 contains 12 residues. Between the trimmed V and J ends, which lost 4 bases and 10 bases, there was a span of 11 bases. The CDR3 is CASSLIGGEQFF. In DNA, the CDR3 is TGCGCCAGCAGCCTGATAGGGGGGGAGCAGTTCTTC.

The CDR3 region has the DNA TGTGCCAGCGGGACTGATAACTATGGCTACACCTTC. The encoded protein is CASGTDNYGYTF. The V call is TRBV6-5, the J call TRBJ1-2; D possibly corresponds to TRBD1 (5 bases). The CDR3 has 12 amino acids. The germline V gene encodes CDR1 MNHEY and CDR2 SVGAGI. The ends were cut back, 8 bases at V and 1 base at J, with 8 bases in the middle.

J is TRBJ2-7 and V is TRBV30; D gene ambiguous. Germline V CDR1 and CDR2: GTSNPN, SVGIG (reference sequence). The CDR3 is 14 residues long. Trimming pared 0 bases from V and 2 bases from J, leaving 11 bases between. CDR3 in DNA: TGTGCCTGGAGTGTTTCGGTACTCACCTACGAGCAGTACTTC. It is translated as CAWSVSVLTYEQYF.

The chain joins TRBV7-2 to TRBJ2-5; D gene ambiguous. V lost 1 base to trimming and J lost 1 base, with 7 bases between them. The germline V gene encodes CDR1 SGHTA and CDR2 FQGNSA. This CDR3 spans 14 amino acids. The chain's CDR3 is CASSLDYGQETQYF. For the CDR3, the DNA is TGTGCCAGCAGCTTAGACTACGGCCAAGAGACCCAGTACTTC.

The genes are TRBV28 and TRBJ2-4; 9 nucleotides match TRBD1. V shed 5 bases, J shed 7 bases, and the junction held 9 bases outside the gene matches. The CDR3 covers 15 residues. The germline V gene has CDR1 MDHEN and CDR2 SYDVKM. This CDR3 reads CASSRLGQGYNIQYF. The CDR3 DNA follows: TGTGCCAGCAGTAGACTGGGACAGGGATACAACATTCAGTACTTC.

CDR3 DNA sequence: TGCGCCAGCAGCCCCCCAGGCCCGAGCAATGAGCAGTTCTTC. It translates to CASSPPGPSNEQFF. This chain connects TRBV5-1 to TRBJ2-1; D remains ambiguous. This CDR3 contains 14 residues. CDR1 is SGHRS and CDR2 is YFSETQ in the germline V gene. Trimming took off 4 bases at V and 6 bases at J, with 14 bases between the two ends.

The table lists this clone with a count of one. This chain links TRBV28 with TRBJ1-5, with a possible D match to TRBD1 (5 bases). V lost 4 bases and J 5 bases, leaving 24 bases between the germline ends. CDR1 is MDHEN and CDR2 is SYDVKM in the germline V gene. CDR3 length equals 18 residues. The CDR3 here is CASSYHSGHVNRYQPQHF. CDR3 nucleotides: TGTGCCAGCAGTTACCACTCGGGGCATGTCAACAGGTATCAGCCCCAGCATTTT.